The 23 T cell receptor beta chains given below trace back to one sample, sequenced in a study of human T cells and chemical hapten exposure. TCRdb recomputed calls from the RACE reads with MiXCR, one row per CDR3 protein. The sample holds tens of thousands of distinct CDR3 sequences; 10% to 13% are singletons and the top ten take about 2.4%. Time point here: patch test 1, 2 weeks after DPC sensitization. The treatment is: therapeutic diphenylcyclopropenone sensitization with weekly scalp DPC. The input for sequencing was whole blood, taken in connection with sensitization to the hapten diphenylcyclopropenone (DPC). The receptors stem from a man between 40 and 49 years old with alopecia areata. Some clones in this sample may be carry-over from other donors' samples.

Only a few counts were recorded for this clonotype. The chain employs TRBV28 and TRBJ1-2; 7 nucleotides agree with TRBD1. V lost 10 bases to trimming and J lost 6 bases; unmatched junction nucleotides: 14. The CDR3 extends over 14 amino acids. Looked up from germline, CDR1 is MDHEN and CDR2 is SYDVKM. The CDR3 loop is CATAGQKDGNGYTF. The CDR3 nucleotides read TGTGCCACCGCGGGACAGAAAGACGGAAATGGCTACACCTTC.

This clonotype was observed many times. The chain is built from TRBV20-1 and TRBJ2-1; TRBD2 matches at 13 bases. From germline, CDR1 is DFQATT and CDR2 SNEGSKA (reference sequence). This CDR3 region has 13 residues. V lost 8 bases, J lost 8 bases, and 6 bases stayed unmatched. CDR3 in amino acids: CSQRTSGSYEQFF. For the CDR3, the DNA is TGCAGTCAAAGGACTAGCGGGAGCTATGAGCAGTTCTTC.

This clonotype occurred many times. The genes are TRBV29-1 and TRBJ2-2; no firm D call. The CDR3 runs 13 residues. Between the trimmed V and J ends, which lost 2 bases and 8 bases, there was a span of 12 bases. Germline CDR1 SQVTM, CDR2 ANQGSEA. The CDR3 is CSVEPTVAGELFF. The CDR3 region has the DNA TGCAGCGTTGAACCGACTGTGGCGGGGGAGCTGTTTTTT.

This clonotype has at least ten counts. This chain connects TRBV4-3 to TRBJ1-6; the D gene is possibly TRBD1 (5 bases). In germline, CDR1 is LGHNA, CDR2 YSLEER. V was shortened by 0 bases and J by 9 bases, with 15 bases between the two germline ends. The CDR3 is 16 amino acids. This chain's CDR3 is CASSQDIGGGFSPLHF. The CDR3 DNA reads TGCGCCAGCAGCCAAGATATAGGTGGGGGTTTTTCACCCCTCCACTTT.

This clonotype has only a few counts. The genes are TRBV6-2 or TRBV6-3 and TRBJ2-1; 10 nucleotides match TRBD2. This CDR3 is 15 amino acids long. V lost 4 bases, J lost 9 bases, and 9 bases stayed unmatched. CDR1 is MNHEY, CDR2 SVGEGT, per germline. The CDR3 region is CASSSPGSGRVEQFF. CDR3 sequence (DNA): TGTGCCAGCAGTTCGCCGGGAAGCGGGAGGGTTGAGCAGTTCTTC.

The CDR3, as DNA: TGCAGCGTTATCGAGGGAGGCTATGGCTACACCTTC. The encoded protein is CSVIEGGYGYTF. The chain couples TRBV29-1 to TRBJ1-2, with D uncertain. CDR3 length: 12 amino acids. Trimming cost V 5 bases and J 4 bases, with 11 bases left between them. CDR1 and CDR2 (germline): SQVTM, ANQGSEA.

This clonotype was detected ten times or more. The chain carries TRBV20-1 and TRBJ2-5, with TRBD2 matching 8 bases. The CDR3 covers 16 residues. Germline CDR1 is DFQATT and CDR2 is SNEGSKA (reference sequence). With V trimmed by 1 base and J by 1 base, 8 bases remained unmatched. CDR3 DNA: TGCAGTGCTAGAGGGGACGGGGGGGGTCTCCAAGAGACCCAGTACTTC. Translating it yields CSARGDGGGLQETQYF.

The CDR3 bases are TGCAGCGTTGTTCCGGGGCTGGGAGTTCAAGAGACCCAGTACTTC. Translating it yields CSVVPGLGVQETQYF. This chain joins TRBV29-1 and TRBJ2-5; the D call may be TRBD1 or TRBD2 (5 bases each). The ends were cut back, 4 bases at V and 2 bases at J, with 17 bases in the middle. This CDR3 region has 15 residues. Germline lookup yields CDR1 SQVTM and CDR2 ANQGSEA.

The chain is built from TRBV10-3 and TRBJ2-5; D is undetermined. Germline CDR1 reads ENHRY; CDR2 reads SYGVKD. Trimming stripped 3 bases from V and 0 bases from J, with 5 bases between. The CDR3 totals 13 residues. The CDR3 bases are TGTGCCATCAGTGACCTGTACCAAGAGACCCAGTACTTC. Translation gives CAISDLYQETQYF.

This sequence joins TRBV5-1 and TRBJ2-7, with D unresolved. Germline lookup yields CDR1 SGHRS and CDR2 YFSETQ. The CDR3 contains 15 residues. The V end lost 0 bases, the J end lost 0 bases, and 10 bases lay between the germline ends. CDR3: CASSLGGASSYEQYV. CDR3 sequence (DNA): TGCGCCAGCAGCTTGGGCGGCGCCAGCTCCTACGAGCAGTACGTC.

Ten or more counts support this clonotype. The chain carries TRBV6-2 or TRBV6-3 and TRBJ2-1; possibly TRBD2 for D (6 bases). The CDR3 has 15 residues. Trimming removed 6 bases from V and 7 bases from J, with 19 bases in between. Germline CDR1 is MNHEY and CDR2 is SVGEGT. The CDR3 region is CASSHSPNGGNEQFF. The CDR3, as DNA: TGTGCCAGCAGCCACTCTCCGAATGGGGGGAATGAGCAGTTCTTC.

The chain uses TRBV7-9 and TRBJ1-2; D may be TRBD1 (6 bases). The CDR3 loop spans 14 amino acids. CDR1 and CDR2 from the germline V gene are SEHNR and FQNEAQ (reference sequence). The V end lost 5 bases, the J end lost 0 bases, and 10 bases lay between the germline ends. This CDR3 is CASSPTGTNYGYTF. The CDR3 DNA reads TGTGCCAGCAGCCCTACAGGGACTAACTATGGCTACACCTTC.

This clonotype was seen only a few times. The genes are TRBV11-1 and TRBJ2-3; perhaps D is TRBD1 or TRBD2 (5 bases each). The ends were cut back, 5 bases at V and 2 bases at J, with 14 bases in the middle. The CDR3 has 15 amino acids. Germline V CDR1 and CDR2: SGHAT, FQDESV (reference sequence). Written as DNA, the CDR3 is TGTGCCAGCAGCCAGGGAGTGCGGCCCACAGATACGCAGTATTTT. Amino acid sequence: CASSQGVRPTDTQYF.

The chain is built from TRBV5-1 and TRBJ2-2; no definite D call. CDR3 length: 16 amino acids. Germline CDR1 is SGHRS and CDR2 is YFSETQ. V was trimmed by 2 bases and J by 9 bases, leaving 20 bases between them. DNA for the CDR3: TGCGCCAGCAGCTTCGGGTTAACTACCGCCGACCGGGAGCTGTTTTTT. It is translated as CASSFGLTTADRELFF.

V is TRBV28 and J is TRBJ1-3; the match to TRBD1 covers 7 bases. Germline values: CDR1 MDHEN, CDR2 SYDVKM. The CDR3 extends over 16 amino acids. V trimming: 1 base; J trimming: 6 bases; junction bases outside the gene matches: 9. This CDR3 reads CASSLFGATGTNTIYF. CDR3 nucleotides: TGTGCCAGCAGTTTATTTGGGGCGACAGGGACAAACACCATATATTTT. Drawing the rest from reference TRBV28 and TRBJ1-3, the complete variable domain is DVKVTQSSRYLVKRTGEKVFLECVQDMDHENMFWYRQDPGLGLRLIYFSYDVKMKEKGDIPEGYSVSREKKERFSLILESASTNQTSMYLCASSLFGATGTNTIYFGEGSWLTVV.

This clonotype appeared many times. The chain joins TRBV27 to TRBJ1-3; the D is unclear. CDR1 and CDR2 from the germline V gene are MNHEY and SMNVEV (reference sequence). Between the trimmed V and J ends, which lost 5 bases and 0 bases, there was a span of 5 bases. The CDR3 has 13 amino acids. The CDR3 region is CASSAVSGNTIYF. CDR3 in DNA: TGTGCCAGCAGTGCTGTCTCTGGAAACACCATATATTTT.

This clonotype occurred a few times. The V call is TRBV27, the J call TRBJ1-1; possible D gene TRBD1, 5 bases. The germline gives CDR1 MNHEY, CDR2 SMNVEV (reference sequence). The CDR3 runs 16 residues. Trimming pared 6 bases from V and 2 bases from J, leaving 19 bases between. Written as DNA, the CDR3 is TGTGCCAGCAGCCTGACTACGGGGGGACTAAACACTGAAGCTTTCTTT. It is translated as CASSLTTGGLNTEAFF.

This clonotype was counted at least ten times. CDR3 in DNA: TGCAGCGTTGCCGACTCCAATCAGCCCCAGCATTTT. Encoded protein: CSVADSNQPQHF. This chain connects TRBV29-1 to TRBJ1-5; D is ambiguous. This CDR3 has 12 residues. In germline, CDR1 is SQVTM, CDR2 ANQGSEA. V lost 4 bases to trimming and J lost 3 bases, with 7 bases between them.

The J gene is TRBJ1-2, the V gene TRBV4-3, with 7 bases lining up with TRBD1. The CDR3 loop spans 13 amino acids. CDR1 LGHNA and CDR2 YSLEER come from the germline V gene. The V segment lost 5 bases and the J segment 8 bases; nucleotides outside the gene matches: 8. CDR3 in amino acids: CASSETGTVGYTF. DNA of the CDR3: TGCGCCAGCAGCGAGACAGGGACGGTAGGCTACACCTTC.

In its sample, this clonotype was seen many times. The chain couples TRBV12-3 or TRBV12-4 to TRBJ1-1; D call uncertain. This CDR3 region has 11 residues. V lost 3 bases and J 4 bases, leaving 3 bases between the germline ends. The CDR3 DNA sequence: TGTGCCAGCAGTTTTGCCACTGAAGCTTTCTTT. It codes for CASSFATEAFF.

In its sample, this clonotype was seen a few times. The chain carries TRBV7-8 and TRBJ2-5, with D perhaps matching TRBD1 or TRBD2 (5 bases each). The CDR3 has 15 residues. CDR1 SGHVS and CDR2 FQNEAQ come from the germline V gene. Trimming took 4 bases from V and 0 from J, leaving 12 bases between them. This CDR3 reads CASSSRGVNQETQYF. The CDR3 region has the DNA TGTGCCAGCAGCTCCCGGGGCGTCAACCAAGAGACCCAGTACTTC.

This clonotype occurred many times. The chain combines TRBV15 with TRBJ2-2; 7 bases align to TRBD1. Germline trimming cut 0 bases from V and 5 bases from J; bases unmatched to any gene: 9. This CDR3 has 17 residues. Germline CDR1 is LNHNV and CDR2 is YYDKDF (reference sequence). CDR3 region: CATSRDRDRRTTGELFF. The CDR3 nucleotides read TGTGCCACCAGCAGAGATAGGGACAGACGAACAACCGGGGAGCTGTTTTTT.

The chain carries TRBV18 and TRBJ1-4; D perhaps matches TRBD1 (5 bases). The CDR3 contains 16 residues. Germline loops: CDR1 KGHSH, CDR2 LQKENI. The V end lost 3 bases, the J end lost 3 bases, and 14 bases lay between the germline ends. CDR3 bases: TGTGCCAGCTCACCTTTCTCTGACAGATCTAATGAAAAACTGTTTTTT. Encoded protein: CASSPFSDRSNEKLFF.